Listed here are 4 T cell receptor beta chains from one sample, sequenced in a study of blood T cell repertoires in COVID-19 (dated by TCRdb to about 2020). Receptor libraries were prepared by the immunoSEQ multiplex PCR assay. TCRdb provides this immuneACCESS table in a form limited to in-frame rearrangements. Some clones are lacking; in checked studies, under half of them reflect an unresolved V gene, and why the rest are absent is not known. The sample contains fewer than 350,000 clones, roughly 86% of them found a single time. 2.1% of the sample belongs to the ten largest clones. Sequencing was done on a sample of peripheral blood. The receptors shown here come from a woman aged 25 to 39 who had recovered from COVID-19.

The chain employs TRBV27 and TRBJ2-6, with D hard to call. V was shortened by 7 bases and J by 0 bases, with 7 bases between the two germline ends. There are 14 residues in the CDR3. Germline V CDR1 and CDR2: MNHEY, SMNVEV (reference sequence). The CDR3 spells CASTPVSGANVLTF. CDR3 sequence (DNA): TGTGCCAGCACCCCTGTCTCTGGGGCCAACGTCCTGACTTTC.

This chain links TRBV29-1 with TRBJ2-1; D may be TRBD1 (5 bases). Deletions cut 7 bases from V and 2 bases from J, with 12 bases between. The CDR3 consists of 13 residues. Germline V gene sequence: CDR1 SQVTM, CDR2 ANQGSEA. The CDR3 loop reads CSALQVTYNEQFF. Here the CDR3 DNA reads TGCAGCGCCTTACAGGTGACCTACAATGAGCAGTTCTTC.

On this clone itself: Distinct nucleotide sequences in the sample also encode this CDR3. The rearrangement links TRBV18 to TRBJ2-1; D call uncertain. The CDR3 is 14 residues long. V was clipped by 3 bases and J by 1 base, with 7 bases between them. Per the germline V gene, CDR1 is KGHSH and CDR2 is LQKENI. The DNA of the CDR3 is TGTGCCAGCTCACCCTTGCAGTCCTACAATGAGCAGTTCTTC. This gives the protein CASSPLQSYNEQFF. The entire variable domain, with the rest obtained from reference TRBV18 and TRBJ2-1, is as follows: NAGVMQNPRHLVRRRGQEARLRCSPMKGHSHVYWYRQLPEEGLKFMVYLQKENIIDESGMPKERFSAEFPKEGPSILRIQQVVRGDSAAYFCASSPLQSYNEQFFGPGTRLTVL.

V usage is TRBV2 and J usage is TRBJ2-2; perhaps TRBD2 as D (5 bases). V was trimmed by 8 bases and J by 3 bases, leaving 16 bases between them. The CDR3 loop spans 15 amino acids. The germline CDR1 and CDR2 sequences are SNHLY and FYNNEI. This chain's CDR3 is CASSIDGADTGELFF. The CDR3 region has the DNA TGTGCCAGCTCCATCGACGGAGCGGACACCGGGGAGCTGTTTTTT.